This T cell receptor (beta chain) was sequenced during a study of identical twins. This clonotype has at least ten counts. TCRdb called the 5' RACE reads again in MiXCR, with one record for every CDR3 protein. The repertoire holds some 590,000 distinct CDR3 sequences, around a tenth seen once, with more than 2.5% in the top ten. Between the trimmed V and J ends, which lost 5 bases and 2 bases, there was a span of 17 bases. There are 16 residues in the CDR3. Germline CDR1 and CDR2: PRHDT and FYEKMQ (reference sequence). The same data also contributed to another study, on yellow fever vaccine responses in identical twins.

This clonotype was obtained from a woman aged 18-29 years in good health. The chain is built from TRBV13 and TRBJ2-3; a possible D gene is TRBD1 (6 bases). Sequenced material: PBMCs. For the CDR3, the DNA is TGTGCCAGCAGCCTAGTGAGGGCAGGGGTCACAGATACGCAGTATTTT. It codes for CASSLVRAGVTDTQYF.